This T cell receptor beta chain appears in the sequencing data of a study of shared clonotypes between healthy human individuals (dated by TCRdb to the early 2020s). Regarding the study in general: Two women and a few men aged 18 to 49 years were included in the cohort. The study deeply sequenced blood TCR repertoires of several healthy adults to estimate repertoire size and the extent of clonotype sharing between individuals. For each donor, three plates each were used for CD4 naive and CD4 memory, two plates were used for CD8 naive, and one plate was used for CD8 memory. Libraries were prepared and TCR repertoires were sequenced by different laboratories using diverse techniques, in order to increase sequencing depth and limit assay-specific biases. Per donor, leukapheresis produced somewhere between about 0.94 and 9 billion PBMCs. Study-wide findings and limitations: Even with the large sequencing depth, rarefaction of the sorted-subset datasets indicated that sequencing was incomplete. Across a few donors, roughly 5.1% of naive CD4, approximately 3.5% of naive CD8, around 2.1% of memory CD4, and over 0.35% of memory CD8 clonotypes were shared. Sampling was limited to blood, and TCR repertoires in tissue likely differ from TCR repertoires in blood. Naive subsets generally had larger estimated clonotype richness than memory subsets. Pairwise subsampling led to the expectation that sequencing depth would affect the degree of clonotype sharing among donors. Compared with non-shared clonotypes, clonotypes shared by all four sorted-subset donors had higher generation probabilities. Because the study included a small number of donors, the genetic and exposure-history diversity represented was limited.

Of note for this clone: Its target antigen remains unknown. No base quality values were provided; no much bigger clone lies one nucleotide off.

V is shortened by 3 bases, J by 2 bases, and the region joining them spans 10 bases. CDR1 and CDR2 are read off the germline V gene as MDHEN and SYDVKM. The CDR3 numbers 14 residues from cysteine through phenylalanine. Kept here is only the CDR3 DNA, which spans 42 bases and is read in frame from base 1. The donors were healthy, HIV-negative adults who had no recently reported acute infections or vaccinations. Every donor was a Caucasian adult living in Nashville, Tennessee, USA. CD8 memory samples combined magnetically selected CD45RO+ cells with CCR7-negative CD45RA+ effector memory (TemRA) cells. Blood was collected by leukapheresis, and PBMCs were isolated by Ficoll-Histopaque density gradient centrifugation and then cryopreserved in liquid nitrogen vapor phase. Analytical flow cytometry was used to check the purity and quantity of every magnetically sorted T cell population. From each sorted fraction, genomic DNA was isolated and quantified by UV absorbance on a Nanodrop 2000c.

Using the deep immunoSEQ assay, TCR CDR3 regions were amplified from genomic DNA by multiplex PCR. Extracted genomic DNA from each cell subset was distributed evenly across all wells of several immunoSEQ 96-well plates, and each plate was treated as a replicate. For sorted subsets, approximately 0.2 ug of genomic DNA, equivalent to 30,000 or so T cell genomes, went into each replicate PCR. Purified libraries were quantified with a Qubit 3.0 fluorometer, sized on a Bioanalyzer 2100, and re-quantified with the KAPA Library Quantification kit. Every immunoSEQ 96-well plate was sequenced on a separate single-read 150-cycle Illumina NextSeq 550 flow cell. On the authors' methods: Because the immunoSEQ output held only junctional sequences and lacked quality scores, the filtering could not match the filtering applied to full-length reads. To assign V/J genes and CDR3, sequences were annotated using PyIR, a Python wrapper for IgBLAST v1.9, with IMGT germline references. Any read was removed if the V/J assignment was weak (E-value above 1e-6), the CDR3 was missing, or the read contained stop codons, out-of-frame junctions, or ambiguous translated residues. V3J clonotypes were defined as sequences sharing an identical inferred V gene, J gene, and CDR3 amino acid sequence. Percentage overlap between repertoires was calculated by dividing the number of shared unique clonotypes by the size of the smaller repertoire. Repertoire richness was assessed with RTK rarefaction, the Chao1 estimator, and Recon v2.1 estimates of unobserved clonotypes. OLGA was used to compute generation probabilities for all TCRbeta clonotypes that the gDNA method yielded from a handful of donors. This immuneACCESS table, as held by TCRdb, lists in-frame sequences with V and J called but not all clones. Of the missing ones, under half trace to an unresolved V gene in checked studies; the others have no known cause. The V and J calls and the clone size are those of that table, but D and trimming were determined from the DNA. Here the sample has 110,000 or so clones; around 66% occur a single time. The top ten clonotypes cover around 23% of the sample.

The sample comprised memory CD8+ T cells sorted from blood. The cell subset or site tag for this specimen amounts to: CD45RO+ cells pooled with CCR7-negative TemRA cells. The TCR was taken from a woman in her twenties or thirties in good health. The sequence is built from TRBV28 and TRBJ1-2; no D gene call is confident. The CDR3 region: CASSFAGDNYGYTF. At the DNA level, the sequence is TGTGCCAGCAGTTTTGCAGGAGACAACTATGGCTACACCTTC.